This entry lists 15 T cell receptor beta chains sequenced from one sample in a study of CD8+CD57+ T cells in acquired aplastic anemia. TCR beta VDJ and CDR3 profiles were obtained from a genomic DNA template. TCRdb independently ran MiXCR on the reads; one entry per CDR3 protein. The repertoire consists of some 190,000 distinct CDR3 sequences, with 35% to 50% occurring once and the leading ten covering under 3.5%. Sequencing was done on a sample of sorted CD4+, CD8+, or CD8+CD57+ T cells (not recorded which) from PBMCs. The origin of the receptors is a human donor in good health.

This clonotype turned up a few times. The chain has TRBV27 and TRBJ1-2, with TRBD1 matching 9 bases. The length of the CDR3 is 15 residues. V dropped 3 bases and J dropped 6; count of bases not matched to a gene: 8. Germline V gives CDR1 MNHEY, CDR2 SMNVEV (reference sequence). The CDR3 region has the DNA TGTGCCAGCAGTTTCCTTACAGGGGGCGGTGATGGCTACACCTTC. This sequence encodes CASSFLTGGGDGYTF.

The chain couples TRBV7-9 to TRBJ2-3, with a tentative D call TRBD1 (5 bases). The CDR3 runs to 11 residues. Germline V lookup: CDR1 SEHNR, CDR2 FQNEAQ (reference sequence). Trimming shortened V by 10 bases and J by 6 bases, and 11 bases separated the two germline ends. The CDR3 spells CANRYLDTQYF. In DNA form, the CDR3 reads TGTGCCAACAGGTACCTCGATACGCAGTATTTT.

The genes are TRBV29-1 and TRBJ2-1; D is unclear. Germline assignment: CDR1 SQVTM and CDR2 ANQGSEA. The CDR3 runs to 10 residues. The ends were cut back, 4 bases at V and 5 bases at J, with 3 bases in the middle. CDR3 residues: CSVGDNEQFF. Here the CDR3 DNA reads TGCAGCGTTGGGGACAATGAGCAGTTCTTC.

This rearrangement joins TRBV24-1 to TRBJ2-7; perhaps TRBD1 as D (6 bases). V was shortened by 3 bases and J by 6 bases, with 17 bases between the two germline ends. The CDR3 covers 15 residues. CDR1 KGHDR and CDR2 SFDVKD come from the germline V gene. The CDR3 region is CATSDPGTPLVEQYF. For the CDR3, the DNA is TGTGCCACCAGTGATCCCGGGACACCCCTCGTCGAGCAGTACTTC.

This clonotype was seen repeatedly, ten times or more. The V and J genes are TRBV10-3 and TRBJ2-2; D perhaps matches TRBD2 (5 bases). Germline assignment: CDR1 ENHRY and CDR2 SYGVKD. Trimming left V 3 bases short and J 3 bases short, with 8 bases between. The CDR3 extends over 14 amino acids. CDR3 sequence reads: CAISDDYYTGELFF. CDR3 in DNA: TGTGCCATCAGTGATGACTATTACACCGGGGAGCTGTTTTTT.

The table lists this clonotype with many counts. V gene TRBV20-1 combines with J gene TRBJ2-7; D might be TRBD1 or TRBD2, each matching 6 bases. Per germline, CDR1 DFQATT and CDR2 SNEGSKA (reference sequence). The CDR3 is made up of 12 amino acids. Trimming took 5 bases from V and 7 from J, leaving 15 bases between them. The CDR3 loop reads CSARPGADEQYF. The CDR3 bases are TGCAGTGCTCGTCCGGGGGCGGATGAGCAGTACTTC.

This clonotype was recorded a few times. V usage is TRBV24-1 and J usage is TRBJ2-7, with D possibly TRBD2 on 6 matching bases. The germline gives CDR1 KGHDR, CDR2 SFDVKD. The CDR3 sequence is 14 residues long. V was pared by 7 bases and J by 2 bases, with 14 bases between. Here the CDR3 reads CATRGDSGTYEQYF. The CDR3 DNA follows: TGTGCCACCAGGGGGGACTCTGGTACCTACGAGCAGTACTTC.

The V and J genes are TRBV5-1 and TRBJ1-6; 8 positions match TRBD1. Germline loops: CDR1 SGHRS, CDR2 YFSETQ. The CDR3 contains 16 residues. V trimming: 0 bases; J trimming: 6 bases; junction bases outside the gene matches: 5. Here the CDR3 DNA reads TGCGCCAGCAGCTTGGGGTCTACAGGGGGTAATTCACCCCTCCACTTT. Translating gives CASSLGSTGGNSPLHF.

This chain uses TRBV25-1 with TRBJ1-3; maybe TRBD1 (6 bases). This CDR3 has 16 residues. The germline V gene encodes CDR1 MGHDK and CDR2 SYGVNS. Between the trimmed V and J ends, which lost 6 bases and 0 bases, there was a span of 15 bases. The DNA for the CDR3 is TGTGCCAGCAGCCACGAGGGACACCTCTCTGGAAACACCATATATTTT. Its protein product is CASSHEGHLSGNTIYF.

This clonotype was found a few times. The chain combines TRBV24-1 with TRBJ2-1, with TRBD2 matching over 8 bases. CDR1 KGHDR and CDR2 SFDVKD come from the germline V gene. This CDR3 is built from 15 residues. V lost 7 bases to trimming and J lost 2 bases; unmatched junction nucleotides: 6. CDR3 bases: TGTGCCACCAGGGGCCCGGGAGGGGCCTACAATGAGCAGTTCTTC. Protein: CATRGPGGAYNEQFF.

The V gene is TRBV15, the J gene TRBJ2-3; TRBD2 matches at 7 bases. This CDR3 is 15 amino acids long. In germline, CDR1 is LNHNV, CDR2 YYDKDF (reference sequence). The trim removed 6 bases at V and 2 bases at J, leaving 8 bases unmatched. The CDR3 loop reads CATRKRGPFTDTQYF. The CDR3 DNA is TGTGCCACCAGGAAGCGGGGCCCTTTCACAGATACGCAGTATTTT.

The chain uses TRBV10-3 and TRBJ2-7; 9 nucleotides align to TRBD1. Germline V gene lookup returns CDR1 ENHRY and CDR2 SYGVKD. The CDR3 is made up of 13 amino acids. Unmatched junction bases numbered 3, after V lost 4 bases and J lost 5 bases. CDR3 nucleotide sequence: TGTGCCATCAGTGTTGGGACAGGGAACGAGCAGTACTTC. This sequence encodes CAISVGTGNEQYF.

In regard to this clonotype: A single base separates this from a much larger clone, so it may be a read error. This CDR3 reads CASSIIRGDYNEQFF. DNA for the CDR3: TGTGCCAGTAGTATTATTAGGGGGGACTACAATGAGCAGTTCTTC. The chain carries TRBV19 and TRBJ2-1, with D perhaps being TRBD1 or TRBD2 (6 bases each). Germline V gene lookup returns CDR1 LNHDA and CDR2 SQIVND (reference sequence). V lost 3 bases to trimming and J lost 3 bases, with 12 bases between them. CDR3 length equals 15 residues. Filled out from reference TRBV19 and TRBJ2-1, the complete variable domain reads DGGITQSPKYLFRKEGQNVTLSCEQNLNHDAMYWYRQDPGQGLRLIYYSQIVNDFQKGDIAEGYSVSREKKESFPLTVTSAQKNPTAFYLCASSIIRGDYNEQFFGPGTRLTVL.

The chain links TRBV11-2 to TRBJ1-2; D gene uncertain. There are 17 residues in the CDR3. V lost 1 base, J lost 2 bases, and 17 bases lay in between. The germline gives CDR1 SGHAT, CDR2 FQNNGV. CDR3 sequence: CASSLVTTLTANYGYTF. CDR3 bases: TGTGCCAGCAGCTTAGTCACGACTCTAACTGCGAACTATGGCTACACCTTC.

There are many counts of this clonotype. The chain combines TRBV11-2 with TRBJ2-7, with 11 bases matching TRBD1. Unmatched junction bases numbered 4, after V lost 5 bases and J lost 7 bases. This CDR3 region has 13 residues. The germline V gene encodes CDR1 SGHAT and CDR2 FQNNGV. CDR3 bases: TGTGCCAGCAGCCTAAGGGACAGGGGGGAGCAGTACTTC. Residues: CASSLRDRGEQYF.